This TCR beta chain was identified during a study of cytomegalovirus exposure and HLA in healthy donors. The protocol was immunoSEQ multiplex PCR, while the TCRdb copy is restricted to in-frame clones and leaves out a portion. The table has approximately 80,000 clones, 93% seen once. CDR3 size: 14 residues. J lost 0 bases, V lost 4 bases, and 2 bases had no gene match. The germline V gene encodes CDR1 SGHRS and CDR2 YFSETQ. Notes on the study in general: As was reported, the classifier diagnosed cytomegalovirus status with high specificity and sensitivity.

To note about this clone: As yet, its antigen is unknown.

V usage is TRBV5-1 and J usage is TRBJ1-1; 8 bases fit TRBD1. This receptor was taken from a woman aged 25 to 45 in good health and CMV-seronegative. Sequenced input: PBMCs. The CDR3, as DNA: TGCGCCAGCAGCGTGACAGGGGTGAACACTGAAGCTTTCTTT. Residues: CASSVTGVNTEAFF.